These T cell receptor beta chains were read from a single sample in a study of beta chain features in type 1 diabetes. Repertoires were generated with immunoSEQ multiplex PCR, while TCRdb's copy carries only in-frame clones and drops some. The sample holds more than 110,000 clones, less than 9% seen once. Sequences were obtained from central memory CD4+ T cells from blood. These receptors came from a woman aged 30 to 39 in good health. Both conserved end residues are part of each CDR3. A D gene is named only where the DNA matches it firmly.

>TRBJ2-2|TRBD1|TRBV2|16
CASSFTGGITAGELFF
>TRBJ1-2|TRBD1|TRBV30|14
CAWSGYGTGQGYTF
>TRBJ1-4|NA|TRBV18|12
CASSPGNEKLFF
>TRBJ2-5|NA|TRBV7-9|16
CASSLGMAGTKETQYF
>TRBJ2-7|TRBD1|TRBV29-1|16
CSVSKTPGQGAYEQYF
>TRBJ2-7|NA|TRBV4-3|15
CASSQDIRGWGEQYF
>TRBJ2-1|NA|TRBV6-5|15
CASSGLAGAYNEQFF
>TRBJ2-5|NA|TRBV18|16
CASSRQANPYQETQYF
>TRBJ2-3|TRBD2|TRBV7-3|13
CASTSGATDTQYF
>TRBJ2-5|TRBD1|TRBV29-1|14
CSVQTGQGAETQYF
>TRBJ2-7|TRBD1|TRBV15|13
CASGKDRGSEQYF
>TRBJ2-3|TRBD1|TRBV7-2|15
CASRTGWGSTDTQYF
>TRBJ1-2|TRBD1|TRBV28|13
CASRPDRVHGYTF
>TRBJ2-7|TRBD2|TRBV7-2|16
CASSLSAASGIREQYF
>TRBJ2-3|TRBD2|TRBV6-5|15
CASSSGLAAPDTQYF
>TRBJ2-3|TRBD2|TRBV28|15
CASSLRAGATDTQYF
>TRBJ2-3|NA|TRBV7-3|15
CASSLARSSTDTQYF
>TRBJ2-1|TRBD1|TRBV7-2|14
CASSGSDRVNEQFF
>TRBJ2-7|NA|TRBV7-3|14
CASSFDGRATEQYF
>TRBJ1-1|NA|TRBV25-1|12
CASRAMNTEAFF
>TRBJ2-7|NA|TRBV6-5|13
CASRMSYSYEQYF
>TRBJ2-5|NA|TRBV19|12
CASSNRQGTQYF
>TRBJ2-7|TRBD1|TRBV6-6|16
CASSYSGQGGDYEQYF
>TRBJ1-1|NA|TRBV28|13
CASSSGAGTEAFF
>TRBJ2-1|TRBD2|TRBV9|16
CASSSLTRGRASEQFF
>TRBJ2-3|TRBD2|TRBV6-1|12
CASSDSGLGRYF
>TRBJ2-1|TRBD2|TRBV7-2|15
CASSFPAGGFNEQFF
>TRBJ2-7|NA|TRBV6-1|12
CASSFASYEQYF
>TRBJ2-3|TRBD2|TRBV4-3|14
CASSMTSGIDTQYF